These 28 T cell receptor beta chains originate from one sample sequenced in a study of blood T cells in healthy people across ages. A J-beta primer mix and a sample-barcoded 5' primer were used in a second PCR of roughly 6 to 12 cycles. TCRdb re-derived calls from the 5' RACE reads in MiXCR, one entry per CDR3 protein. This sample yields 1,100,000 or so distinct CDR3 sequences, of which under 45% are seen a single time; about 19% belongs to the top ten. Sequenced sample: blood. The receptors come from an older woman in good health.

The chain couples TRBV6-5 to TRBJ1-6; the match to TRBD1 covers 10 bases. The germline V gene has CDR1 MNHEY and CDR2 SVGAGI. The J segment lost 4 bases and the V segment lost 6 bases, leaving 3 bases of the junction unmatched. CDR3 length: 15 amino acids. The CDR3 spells CASSDRGPYNSPLHF. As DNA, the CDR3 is TGTGCCAGCAGCGACAGGGGGCCTTATAATTCACCCCTCCACTTT.

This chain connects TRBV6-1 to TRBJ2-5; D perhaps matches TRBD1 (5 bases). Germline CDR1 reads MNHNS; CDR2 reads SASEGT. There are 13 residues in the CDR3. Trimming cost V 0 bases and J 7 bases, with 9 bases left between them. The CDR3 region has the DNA TGTGCCAGCAGTGAAGCGGATAGGGGGACCCAGTACTTC. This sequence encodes CASSEADRGTQYF.

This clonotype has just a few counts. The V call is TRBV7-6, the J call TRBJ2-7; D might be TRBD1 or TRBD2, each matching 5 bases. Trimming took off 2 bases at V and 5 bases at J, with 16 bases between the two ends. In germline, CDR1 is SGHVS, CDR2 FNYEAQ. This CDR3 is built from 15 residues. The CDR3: CASSLRDGPTDEQYF. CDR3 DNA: TGTGCCAGCAGCTTACGGGACGGCCCTACTGACGAGCAGTACTTC.

The CDR3 bases are TGTGCCAGCAGTGACTCGGCGGGCAACACCGGGGAGCTGTTTTTT. As protein: CASSDSAGNTGELFF. The chain carries TRBV6-4 and TRBJ2-2; possible D gene TRBD2, 5 bases. Trimming took off 0 bases at V and 2 bases at J, with 7 bases between the two ends. This CDR3 is built from 15 residues. Looked up from germline, CDR1 is MRHNA and CDR2 is SNTAGT.

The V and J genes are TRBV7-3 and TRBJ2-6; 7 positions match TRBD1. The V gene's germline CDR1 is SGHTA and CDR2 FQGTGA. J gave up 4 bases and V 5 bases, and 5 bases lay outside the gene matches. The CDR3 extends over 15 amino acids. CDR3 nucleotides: TGTGCCAGCAGCAGGGGGCCTCCGGGGGCCAACGTCCTGACTTTC. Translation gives CASSRGPPGANVLTF.

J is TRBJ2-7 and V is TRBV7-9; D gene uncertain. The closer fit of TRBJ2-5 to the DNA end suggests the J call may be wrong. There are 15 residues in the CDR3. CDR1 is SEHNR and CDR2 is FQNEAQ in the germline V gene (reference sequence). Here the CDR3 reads CASSLGSDSQETQYF. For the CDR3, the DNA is TGTGCCAGCAGCTTAGGGTCAGACTCTCAAGAGACCCAGTACTTC.

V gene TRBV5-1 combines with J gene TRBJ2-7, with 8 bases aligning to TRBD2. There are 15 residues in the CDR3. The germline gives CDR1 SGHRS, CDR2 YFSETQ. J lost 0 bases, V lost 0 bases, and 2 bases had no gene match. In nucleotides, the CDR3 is TGCGCCAGCAGCTTGGACGGGAGGGACTCCTACGAGCAGTACTTC. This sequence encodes CASSLDGRDSYEQYF.

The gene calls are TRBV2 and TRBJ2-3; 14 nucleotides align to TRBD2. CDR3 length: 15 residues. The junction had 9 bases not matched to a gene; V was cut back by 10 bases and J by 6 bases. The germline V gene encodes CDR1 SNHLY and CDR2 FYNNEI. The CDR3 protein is CATGLAGARSDTQYF. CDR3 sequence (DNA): TGTGCCACGGGACTAGCGGGAGCTCGGTCGGATACGCAGTATTTT.

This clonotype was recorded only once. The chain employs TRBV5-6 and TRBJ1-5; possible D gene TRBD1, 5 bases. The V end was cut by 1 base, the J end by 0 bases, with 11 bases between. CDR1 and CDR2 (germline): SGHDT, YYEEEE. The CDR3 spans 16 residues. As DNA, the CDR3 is TGTGCCAGCAGCTTGACGGGGGGGTATAGCAATCAGCCCCAGCATTTT. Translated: CASSLTGGYSNQPQHF.

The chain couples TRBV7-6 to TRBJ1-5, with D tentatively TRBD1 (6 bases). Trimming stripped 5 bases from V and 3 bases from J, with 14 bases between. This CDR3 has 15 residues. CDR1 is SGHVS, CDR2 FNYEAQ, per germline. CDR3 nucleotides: TGTGCCAGCAGCCTAATACAGGGCCCCAATCAGCCCCAGCATTTT. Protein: CASSLIQGPNQPQHF.

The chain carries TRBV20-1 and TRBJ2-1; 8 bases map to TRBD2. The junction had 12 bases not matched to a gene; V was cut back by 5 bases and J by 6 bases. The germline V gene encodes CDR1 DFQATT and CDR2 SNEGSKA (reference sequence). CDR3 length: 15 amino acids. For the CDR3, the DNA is TGCAGTGCTGTGGGGTTCCGGGAGGGCGGCAATGAGCAGTTCTTC. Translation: CSAVGFREGGNEQFF.

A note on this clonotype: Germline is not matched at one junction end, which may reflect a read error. The CDR3 sequence is CASATSGPYSEQFF. In nucleotides, the CDR3 is TGCGCCAGCGCGACTAGCGGTCCCTACAGTGAGCAGTTCTTC. V usage is TRBV5-1 and J usage is TRBJ2-1; TRBD2 matches at 9 bases. This CDR3 comprises 14 residues. Germline-derived CDR1 and CDR2 are SGHRS and YFSETQ.

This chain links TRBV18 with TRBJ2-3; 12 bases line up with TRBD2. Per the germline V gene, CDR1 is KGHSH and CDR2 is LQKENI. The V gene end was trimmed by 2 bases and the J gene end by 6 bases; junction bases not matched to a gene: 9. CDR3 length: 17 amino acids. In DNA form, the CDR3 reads TGTGCCAGCTCACCAAGGTCTAGCGGGAGGGCCGTTGATACGCAGTATTTT. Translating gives CASSPRSSGRAVDTQYF.

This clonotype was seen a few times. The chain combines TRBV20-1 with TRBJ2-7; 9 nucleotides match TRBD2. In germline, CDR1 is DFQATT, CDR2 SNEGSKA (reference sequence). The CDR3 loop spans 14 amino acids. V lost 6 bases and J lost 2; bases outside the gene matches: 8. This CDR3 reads CSARIAGEPYEQYF. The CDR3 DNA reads TGCAGTGCGAGGATAGCGGGAGAGCCCTACGAGCAGTACTTC.

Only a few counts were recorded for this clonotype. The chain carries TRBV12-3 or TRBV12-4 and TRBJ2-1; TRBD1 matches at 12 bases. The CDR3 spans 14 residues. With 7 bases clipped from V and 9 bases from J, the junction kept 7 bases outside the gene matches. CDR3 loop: CASTGQGAFGEQFF. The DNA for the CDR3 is TGTGCCAGCACGGGACAGGGGGCTTTTGGTGAGCAGTTCTTC.

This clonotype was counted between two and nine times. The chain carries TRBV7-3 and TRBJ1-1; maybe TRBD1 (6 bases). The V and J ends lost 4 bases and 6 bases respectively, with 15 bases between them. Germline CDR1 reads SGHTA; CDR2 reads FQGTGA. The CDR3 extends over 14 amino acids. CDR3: CASSSRHNRAEAFF. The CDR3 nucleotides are TGTGCCAGCAGCTCGCGACACAACAGGGCTGAAGCTTTCTTT.

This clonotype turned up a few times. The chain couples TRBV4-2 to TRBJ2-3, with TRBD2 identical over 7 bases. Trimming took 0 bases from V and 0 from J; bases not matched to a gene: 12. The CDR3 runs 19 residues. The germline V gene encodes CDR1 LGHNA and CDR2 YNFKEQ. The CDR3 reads CASSQDSASGATSTDTQYF. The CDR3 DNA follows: TGTGCCAGCAGCCAAGATTCAGCTAGCGGAGCGACTAGCACAGATACGCAGTATTTT.

The CDR3 nucleotides read TGTGCCAGTAGTTCGCTAGCGGGAGGAGGAGAGACCCAGTACTTC. Translated, it gives CASSSLAGGGETQYF. The chain carries TRBV19 and TRBJ2-5; TRBD2 matches 11 bases. V was pared by 5 bases and J by 4 bases, with 6 bases of the junction left unmatched. The CDR3 is 15 amino acids. In germline, CDR1 is LNHDA, CDR2 SQIVND (reference sequence). The whole variable domain, remainder taken from reference TRBV19 and TRBJ2-5, is DGGITQSPKYLFRKEGQNVTLSCEQNLNHDAMYWYRQDPGQGLRLIYYSQIVNDFQKGDIAEGYSVSREKKESFPLTVTSAQKNPTAFYLCASSSLAGGGETQYFGPGTRLLVL.

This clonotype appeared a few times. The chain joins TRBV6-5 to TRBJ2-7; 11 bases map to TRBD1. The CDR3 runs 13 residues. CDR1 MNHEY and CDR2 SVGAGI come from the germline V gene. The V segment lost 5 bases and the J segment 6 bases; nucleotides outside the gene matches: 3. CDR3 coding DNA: TGTGCCAGCAGTCGGGACAGGGGGGCCGAGCAGTACTTC. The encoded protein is CASSRDRGAEQYF.

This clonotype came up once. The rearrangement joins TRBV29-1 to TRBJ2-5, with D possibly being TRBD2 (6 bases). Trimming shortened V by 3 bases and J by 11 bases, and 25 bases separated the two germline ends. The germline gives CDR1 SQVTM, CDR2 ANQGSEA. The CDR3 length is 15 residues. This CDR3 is CSVEPDGGGVREQYF. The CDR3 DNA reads TGCAGCGTTGAGCCGGACGGCGGAGGGGTGAGGGAGCAGTACTTC.

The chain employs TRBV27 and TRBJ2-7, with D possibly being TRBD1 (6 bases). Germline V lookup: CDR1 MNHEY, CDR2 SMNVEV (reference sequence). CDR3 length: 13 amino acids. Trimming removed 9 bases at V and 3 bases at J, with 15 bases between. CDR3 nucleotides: TGTGCCAGTAGAAGGGGGATAGGCTACGAGCAGTACTTC. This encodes CASRRGIGYEQYF.

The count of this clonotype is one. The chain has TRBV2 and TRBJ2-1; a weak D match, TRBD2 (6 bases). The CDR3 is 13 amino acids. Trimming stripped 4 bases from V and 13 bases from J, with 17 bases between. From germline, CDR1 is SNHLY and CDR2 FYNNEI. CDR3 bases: TGTGCCAGCAGTGGAGGCGTACGGGAGACCCAGTTCTTC. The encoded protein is CASSGGVRETQFF.

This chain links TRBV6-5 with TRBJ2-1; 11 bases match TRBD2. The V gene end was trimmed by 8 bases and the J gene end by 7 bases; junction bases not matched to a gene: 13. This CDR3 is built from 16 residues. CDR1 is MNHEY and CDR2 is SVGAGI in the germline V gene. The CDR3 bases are TGTGCCAGCCATTCAGGGGTACTAGCGGGAGATAATGAGCAGTTCTTC. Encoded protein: CASHSGVLAGDNEQFF.

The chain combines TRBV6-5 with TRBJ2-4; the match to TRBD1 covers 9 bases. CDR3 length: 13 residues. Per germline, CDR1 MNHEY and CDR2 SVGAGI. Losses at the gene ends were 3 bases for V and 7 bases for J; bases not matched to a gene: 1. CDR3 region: CASSYGQGNIQYF. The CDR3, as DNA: TGTGCCAGCAGTTATGGACAGGGGAACATTCAGTACTTC.

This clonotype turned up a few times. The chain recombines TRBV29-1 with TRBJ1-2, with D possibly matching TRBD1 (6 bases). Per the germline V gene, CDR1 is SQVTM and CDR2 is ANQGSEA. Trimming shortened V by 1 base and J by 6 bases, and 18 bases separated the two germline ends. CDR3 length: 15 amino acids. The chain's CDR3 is CSVEGNRQVLDGYTF. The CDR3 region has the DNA TGCAGCGTTGAAGGAAACCGACAGGTATTGGATGGCTACACCTTC.

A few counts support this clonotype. DNA of the CDR3: TGTGCCAGCAGCTTTACCGCACCGCCCTACGAGCAGTACTTC. Its translation: CASSFTAPPYEQYF. This chain links TRBV7-6 with TRBJ2-4; no reliable D call. The J call may be faulty, since TRBJ2-7 better matches the DNA end. Germline lookup yields CDR1 SGHVS and CDR2 FNYEAQ. The CDR3 is 14 residues long.

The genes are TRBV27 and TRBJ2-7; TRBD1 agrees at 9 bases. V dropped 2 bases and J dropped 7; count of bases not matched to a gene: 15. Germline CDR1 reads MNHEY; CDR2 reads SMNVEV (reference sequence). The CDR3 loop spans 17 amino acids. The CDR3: CASSLSPGQGLYNEQYF. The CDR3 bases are TGTGCCAGCAGTTTAAGTCCGGGACAGGGCCTTTACAATGAGCAGTACTTC.

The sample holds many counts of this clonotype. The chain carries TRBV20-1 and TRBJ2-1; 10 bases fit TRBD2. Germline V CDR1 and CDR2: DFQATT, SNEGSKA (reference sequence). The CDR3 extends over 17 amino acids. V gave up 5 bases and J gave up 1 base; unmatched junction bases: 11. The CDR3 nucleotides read TGCAGTGCTCCCCACCGACTAGCGGGTAAATCCTACAATGAGCAGTTCTTC. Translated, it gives CSAPHRLAGKSYNEQFF.